The rows below give T cell receptor beta chains drawn from one sample of a study of cytomegalovirus exposure and HLA in healthy donors. Repertoires were generated with immunoSEQ multiplex PCR, while TCRdb's copy carries only in-frame clones and drops some. Here the sample table reports more than 90,000 clones. Input material: PBMCs. These receptors were obtained from a man younger than 40 in good health and CMV-seronegative. Both conserved end residues are part of each CDR3. D genes are given only for firm matches.

d_gene	len	v_gene	j_gene	CDR3aa	CDR3nt
TRBD2	16	TRBV5-1	TRBJ2-1	CASSLAFAGGDNEQFF	TGCGCCAGCAGCTTGGCTTTCGCGGGGGGGGACAATGAGCAGTTCTTC
.	12	TRBV7-2	TRBJ2-1	CASSRQYSEQFF	TGTGCCAGCAGCAGACAGTACAGTGAGCAGTTCTTC
.	13	TRBV5-1	TRBJ2-2	CASSLLPTGELFF	TGCGCCAGCAGCTTACTACCCACCGGGGAGCTGTTTTTT
.	11	TRBV5-6	TRBJ1-3	CASSRGNTIYF	TGTGCCAGCAGTCGGGGAAACACCATATATTTT
TRBD1	15	TRBV2	TRBJ2-2	CASRKDRANTGELFF	TGTGCCAGCAGAAAGGACAGGGCGAACACCGGGGAGCTGTTTTTT
.	14	TRBV29-1	TRBJ1-2	CSVSSTERYYGYTF	TGCAGCGTTAGTTCGACTGAGAGGTACTATGGCTACACCTTC
TRBD1	14	TRBV4-1	TRBJ2-3	CASSLTGVPDTQYF	TGCGCCAGCAGCTTGACAGGGGTCCCAGATACGCAGTATTTT
.	14	TRBV18	TRBJ2-6	CASSLGPGANVLTF	TGTGCCAGCTCATTGGGCCCTGGGGCCAACGTCCTGACTTTC
TRBD2	15	TRBV18	TRBJ2-1	CASSPLTSGYNEQFF	TGTGCCAGCTCACCATTGACTAGCGGATACAATGAGCAGTTCTTC
TRBD2	15	TRBV5-6	TRBJ2-5	CASRLSGGSGETQYF	TGTGCCAGCAGGCTATCGGGGGGTTCCGGAGAGACCCAGTACTTC
.	17	TRBV28	TRBJ2-2	CASSLSHTRGSTGELFF	TGTGCCAGCAGTTTATCTCATACTAGAGGGAGTACCGGGGAGCTGTTTTTT
.	15	TRBV5-1	TRBJ1-5	CASSVGEHSNQPQHF	TGCGCCAGCAGTGTCGGAGAGCATAGCAATCAGCCCCAGCATTTT
TRBD1	16	TRBV6-5	TRBJ2-7	CASSYSIGQAAYEQYF	TGTGCCAGCAGTTACTCGATCGGACAGGCAGCCTACGAGCAGTACTTC
.	14	TRBV7-9	TRBJ2-3	CASSLDRATDTQYF	TGTGCCAGCAGCTTAGACAGGGCCACAGATACGCAGTATTTT
TRBD1	13	TRBV7-9	TRBJ1-1	CASSRQGDTEAFF	TGTGCCAGCAGCAGACAGGGGGACACTGAAGCTTTCTTT
.	16	TRBV5-1	TRBJ2-5	CASSHTRGLAQETQYF	TGCGCCAGCAGCCACACTCGAGGACTCGCTCAAGAGACCCAGTACTTC
TRBD1	16	TRBV19	TRBJ1-6	CASSIQRGTGSSPLHF	TGTGCCAGTAGTATCCAACGGGGGACAGGGAGCTCACCCCTCCACTTT
TRBD1	15	TRBV2	TRBJ1-2	CASSVGQGPNYGYTF	TGTGCCAGCAGCGTGGGACAGGGTCCTAACTATGGCTACACCTTC
.	13	TRBV7-6	TRBJ1-5	CASSFSFSQPQHF	TGTGCCAGCAGCTTCTCGTTCAGTCAGCCCCAGCATTTT
.	15	TRBV13	TRBJ2-7	CASSLVQGTSYEQYF	TGTGCCAGCAGCTTAGTCCAGGGCACCTCCTACGAGCAGTACTTC
TRBD2	15	TRBV9	TRBJ2-1	CASSVGLAGANEQFF	TGTGCCAGCAGCGTAGGGCTAGCGGGTGCCAATGAGCAGTTCTTC
TRBD1	15	TRBV7-2	TRBJ2-3	CASSPDRGRVDTQYF	TGTGCCAGCAGCCCTGACAGGGGGCGCGTAGATACGCAGTATTTT
.	13	TRBV5-5	TRBJ1-2	CASSLTGSEGYTF	TGTGCCAGCAGCTTGACGGGGTCTGAGGGCTACACCTTC
TRBD2	14	TRBV7-8	TRBJ2-1	CASSSRSGGNEQFF	TGTGCCAGCAGCTCAAGAAGCGGGGGCAATGAGCAGTTCTTC
.	14	TRBV9	TRBJ1-2	CASTAIGVYYGYTF	TGTGCCAGCACCGCTATAGGGGTTTACTATGGCTACACCTTC
TRBD1	19	TRBV7-3	TRBJ1-5	CASSFFLWDRGYSNQPQHF	TGTGCCAGCAGCTTCTTCCTTTGGGACAGGGGCTATAGCAATCAGCCCCAGCATTTT
.	13	TRBV19	TRBJ2-7	CASSITTSYEQYF	TGTGCCAGTAGTATAACAACTAGCTACGAGCAGTACTTC
.	15	TRBV5-1	TRBJ1-2	CASSSSIGQSYGYTF	TGCGCCAGCAGCTCCTCAATAGGACAGAGCTATGGCTACACCTTC
TRBD1	15	TRBV5-3	TRBJ2-7	CARSYRGFPSYEQYF	TGTGCCAGAAGCTACAGGGGGTTCCCCTCCTACGAGCAGTACTTC
.	14	TRBV6-5	TRBJ2-6	CASRLYSGANVLTF	TGTGCCAGCAGGCTATACTCTGGGGCCAACGTCCTGACTTTC
.	14	TRBV10-3	TRBJ2-7	CATTRQTAGSEQYF	TGTGCCACCACCCGACAGACGGCCGGCTCCGAGCAGTACTTC
.	16	TRBV9	TRBJ2-5	CASSVGAVVGQETQYF	TGTGCCAGCAGCGTTGGGGCAGTAGTGGGACAAGAGACCCAGTACTTC
.	13	TRBV5-1	TRBJ1-1	CASSSLRGTEAFF	TGCGCCAGCAGCTCCCTAAGGGGCACTGAAGCTTTCTTT
.	14	TRBV7-9	TRBJ1-2	CASSLGTGIYGYTF	TGTGCCAGCAGCTTAGGCACAGGGATCTATGGCTACACCTTC
TRBD1	15	TRBV18	TRBJ2-7	CASSPNFRDSNEQYF	TGTGCCAGCTCACCAAATTTCAGGGACAGCAACGAGCAGTACTTC
TRBD2	17	TRBV27	TRBJ2-3	CASSIRKERGSTDTQYF	TGTGCCAGCAGTATCCGGAAGGAGCGGGGAAGCACAGATACGCAGTATTTT
.	15	TRBV5-4	TRBJ1-1	CASSLARGEYTEAFF	TGTGCCAGCAGCTTGGCCAGGGGAGAGTACACTGAAGCTTTCTTT
.	14	TRBV6-5	TRBJ2-7	CASSYSPYTYEQYF	TGTGCCAGCAGTTACTCCCCTTACACCTACGAGCAGTACTTC
.	14	TRBV7-5	TRBJ2-1	CARSTGQTNNEQFF	TGTGCCAGAAGCACCGGACAGACAAACAATGAGCAGTTCTTC
.	16	TRBV6-1	TRBJ2-3	CASSDGWQGGPDTQYF	TGTGCCAGCAGTGATGGGTGGCAGGGCGGCCCAGATACGCAGTATTTT
.	13	TRBV5-1	TRBJ2-2	CATSWLNTGELFF	TGCGCCACCTCTTGGCTTAACACCGGGGAGCTGTTTTTT
.	13	TRBV27	TRBJ2-7	CASSLQGDYEQYF	TGTGCCAGCAGTTTACAGGGTGACTACGAGCAGTACTTC
TRBD2	15	TRBV7-9	TRBJ2-1	CASSFGGGLYNEQFF	TGTGCCAGCAGCTTTGGCGGGGGACTATACAATGAGCAGTTCTTC
.	14	TRBV5-5	TRBJ2-2	CASSLAGNTGELFF	TGTGCCAGCAGCTTGGCAGGGAACACCGGGGAGCTGTTTTTT
TRBD2	15	TRBV5-4	TRBJ2-5	CASSPRVAGKETQYF	TGTGCCAGCAGCCCCCGGGTAGCGGGCAAAGAGACCCAGTACTTC
.	16	TRBV4-2	TRBJ2-2	CASSPLGGSNTGELFF	TGTGCCAGCAGCCCTTTGGGGGGTTCCAACACCGGGGAGCTGTTTTTT
.	14	TRBV2	TRBJ1-1	CASSVRSGNTEAFF	TGTGCCAGCAGTGTGCGGTCCGGCAACACTGAAGCTTTCTTT
TRBD1	14	TRBV7-3	TRBJ1-2	CASSPGGAGYGYTF	TGTGCCAGCAGCCCAGGGGGCGCGGGCTATGGCTACACCTTC
.	15	TRBV6-1	TRBJ1-6	CASRTLGGRDSPLHF	TGTGCCAGCAGGACCCTAGGAGGGCGGGATTCACCCCTCCACTTT
.	14	TRBV27	TRBJ2-1	CASSLQDTYNEQFF	TGTGCCAGCAGTTTACAGGACACTTACAATGAGCAGTTCTTC
TRBD1	15	TRBV7-2	TRBJ2-5	CASSQYRGLGETQYF	TGTGCCAGCAGCCAATACAGGGGATTGGGAGAGACCCAGTACTTC
.	14	TRBV5-1	TRBJ2-5	CASSLGEFQETQYF	TGCGCCAGCAGCTTGGGCGAATTCCAAGAGACCCAGTACTTC
TRBD1	14	TRBV28	TRBJ2-3	CASSLTGGTDTQYF	TGTGCCAGCAGCCTCACAGGGGGCACAGATACGCAGTATTTT
.	14	TRBV7-3	TRBJ1-2	CASSPGGGSYGYTF	TGTGCCAGCAGCCCTGGGGGCGGTAGCTATGGCTACACCTTC
TRBD1	15	TRBV19	TRBJ1-4	CASSIGDRGLGKLFF	TGTGCCAGTAGTATAGGGGACAGGGGCCTCGGAAAACTGTTTTTT
.	12	TRBV7-9	TRBJ2-5	CASSLDPETQYF	TGTGCCAGCAGCTTAGATCCGGAGACCCAGTACTTC
.	14	TRBV7-2	TRBJ2-1	CASSLVSAYNEQFF	TGTGCCAGCAGCTTAGTTAGCGCCTACAATGAGCAGTTCTTC
TRBD1	15	TRBV28	TRBJ1-1	CASSSRQGLRTEAFF	TGTGCCAGCAGTTCCCGACAGGGTTTGAGGACTGAAGCTTTCTTT
.	10	TRBV20-1	TRBJ2-1	CSARWHEQFF	TGCAGTGCTAGATGGCATGAGCAGTTCTTC